This T cell receptor beta chain was observed in a study of T cells in Graves' hyperthyroidism and ophthalmopathy. Study outcomes and limitations: A model of 13 V-J features distinguished ophthalmopathy from stable hyperthyroidism. It was a median roughly 6.5 months before onset that the model predicted ophthalmopathy.

There are 13 residues in the CDR3. Germline CDR1 is SGHVS and CDR2 is FQNEAQ. This clonotype was picked up many times. What it binds is unknown. Since a much larger clone is just one base distant, this may be a read error. TCR beta CDR3 regions were amplified from RNA transcripts. Primed by the HTBI set, a first-round RT-PCR was run on the TCR CDR3. TCRdb reprocessed the multiplex PCR reads with MiXCR, giving one entry per CDR3 protein. Found here are about 520,000 distinct CDR3 sequences, roughly 25% of them singletons; the top ten hold about 11%. Patients with uncontrolled infections, other autoimmune diseases, pregnancy or lactation were excluded.

The rearrangement uses TRBV7-8 and TRBJ2-7, with D maybe TRBD2 (5 bases). This receptor was identified in a woman in her 30s with Graves' ophthalmopathy. Sequenced material: blood. The CDR3 is CAGSLRASSEQYF. In DNA form, the CDR3 reads TGTGCCGGCAGCTTAAGGGCTAGCTCCGAGCAGTACTTC.